A selection of T cell receptor beta chains follows, all from one sample in a study of OX40 agonist ivuxolimab in advanced cancers. Some clones are missing from TCRdb's copy, which holds only in-frame ones; the method was immunoSEQ multiplex PCR. The sample holds fewer than 85,000 clones; around nine tenths are singletons and the top ten take 0.55% to 0.7%. Specimen: CD4+ or CD8+ T cells sorted from blood, collected in a trial of the OX40 agonist ivuxolimab. These receptors all come from an adult with an advanced solid tumor such as melanoma, head and neck, liver or kidney cancer. Each CDR3 is given with its conserved first and last residue. The order of the fields is clone size, V gene, D gene, J gene, CDR3 DNA, CDR3 protein. The D gene is left open where the match is weak. Clone size is not always given. Where it is, it says once, few, many or a class for expanded clones.

clone_size: once
v_call: TRBV30
d_call: .
j_call: TRBJ2-2
cdr3_nt: TGTGCCTGGAGTGTAAAATCGGGAGGGGAGCTGTTTTTT
cdr3_aa: CAWSVKSGGELFF

clone_size: .
v_call: TRBV6-6
d_call: .
j_call: TRBJ2-1
cdr3_nt: TGTGCCAGCAGTCCCCGGAAGAGCTCCTACAATGAGCAGTTCTTC
cdr3_aa: CASSPRKSSYNEQFF

clone_size: .
v_call: TRBV28
d_call: .
j_call: TRBJ2-4
cdr3_nt: TGTGCCAGCAGTTTATACGACAAAACGAAAGCCAAAAACATTCAGTACTTC
cdr3_aa: CASSLYDKTKAKNIQYF

clone_size: once
v_call: TRBV4-2
d_call: TRBD2
j_call: TRBJ2-5
cdr3_nt: TGTGCCAGCAGCCAAGGACCTAGCGGAGGTGCCCAAGAGACCCAGTACTTC
cdr3_aa: CASSQGPSGGAQETQYF

clone_size: .
v_call: TRBV7-3
d_call: .
j_call: TRBJ2-1
cdr3_nt: TGTGCCAGCAGCCTGGATGTAGGAACATACAATGAGCAGTTCTTC
cdr3_aa: CASSLDVGTYNEQFF

clone_size: .
v_call: TRBV27
d_call: TRBD2
j_call: TRBJ2-1
cdr3_nt: TGTGCCAGCAGTTTCGGCGGGAGGGCCTACAATGAGCAGTTCTTC
cdr3_aa: CASSFGGRAYNEQFF

clone_size: .
v_call: TRBV4-3
d_call: .
j_call: TRBJ2-3
cdr3_nt: TGCGCCAGCAGTCGCGGCACAGATACGCAGTATTTT
cdr3_aa: CASSRGTDTQYF

clone_size: .
v_call: TRBV27
d_call: .
j_call: TRBJ2-7
cdr3_nt: TGTGCCAGCAGTTTGTTGGACAGGAGGGCGCACGAGCAGTACTTC
cdr3_aa: CASSLLDRRAHEQYF

clone_size: .
v_call: TRBV19
d_call: TRBD2
j_call: TRBJ2-7
cdr3_nt: TGTGCCAGTAGTCGGCTAGCGGGAGCTTCAACCTACGAGCAGTACTTC
cdr3_aa: CASSRLAGASTYEQYF

clone_size: .
v_call: TRBV19
d_call: .
j_call: TRBJ2-1
cdr3_nt: TGTGCCACCCTCTCAGGGGACTATACTTACAATGAGCAGTTCTTC
cdr3_aa: CATLSGDYTYNEQFF

clone_size: .
v_call: TRBV7-8
d_call: TRBD2
j_call: TRBJ2-5
cdr3_nt: TGTGCCAGCAGCTTAAGTACACTAGCGGGGAGGGGAGAGACCCAGTACTTC
cdr3_aa: CASSLSTLAGRGETQYF

clone_size: .
v_call: TRBV28
d_call: .
j_call: TRBJ2-5
cdr3_nt: TGTGCCAGCAGTCCGACACCAAACCAAGAGACCCAGTACTTC
cdr3_aa: CASSPTPNQETQYF

clone_size: .
v_call: TRBV19
d_call: TRBD1
j_call: TRBJ1-5
cdr3_nt: TGTGCCAGTAGTATGGGGATCGGACAGGGCGGTCAGCCCCAGCATTTT
cdr3_aa: CASSMGIGQGGQPQHF

clone_size: .
v_call: TRBV7-9
d_call: .
j_call: TRBJ2-3
cdr3_nt: TGTGCCAGCAGCTTAGGTGTGGGGGACCCCACAGATACGCAGTATTTT
cdr3_aa: CASSLGVGDPTDTQYF

clone_size: .
v_call: TRBV20-1
d_call: .
j_call: TRBJ2-1
cdr3_nt: TGCAGTGCTAGATATTACAATGAGCAGTTCTTC
cdr3_aa: CSARYYNEQFF

clone_size: .
v_call: TRBV9
d_call: .
j_call: TRBJ1-3
cdr3_nt: TGTGCCAGCAGCGTAGATCCAGGCGTCTCTGGAAACACCATATATTTT
cdr3_aa: CASSVDPGVSGNTIYF

clone_size: .
v_call: TRBV18
d_call: TRBD2
j_call: TRBJ2-7
cdr3_nt: TGTGCCAGCTCACCCTCACTAGCGGGAGTCAGCGAGCAGTACTTC
cdr3_aa: CASSPSLAGVSEQYF

clone_size: once
v_call: TRBV2
d_call: TRBD2
j_call: TRBJ2-7
cdr3_nt: TGTGCCAGCACCTTCCAGCGGGGTGGTGAGCGGGAGTTC
cdr3_aa: CASTFQRGGEREF

clone_size: .
v_call: TRBV30
d_call: TRBD1
j_call: TRBJ2-3
cdr3_nt: TGTGCCTGGAACTCCGGACAGGGGGGCCCCACAGATACGCAGTATTTT
cdr3_aa: CAWNSGQGGPTDTQYF

clone_size: .
v_call: TRBV7-9
d_call: .
j_call: TRBJ2-1
cdr3_nt: TGTGCCAGCAGCTATACCCCACAGGGAGGCGATGAGCAGTTCTTC
cdr3_aa: CASSYTPQGGDEQFF

clone_size: .
v_call: TRBV7-2
d_call: .
j_call: TRBJ2-2
cdr3_nt: TGTGCCAGCAGCTTAGACACCGGGGAGCTGTTTTTT
cdr3_aa: CASSLDTGELFF

clone_size: .
v_call: TRBV7-9
d_call: .
j_call: TRBJ2-2
cdr3_nt: TGTGCCAGCAGCTTAGCAGGGGCCGGGGAGCTGTTTTTT
cdr3_aa: CASSLAGAGELFF

clone_size: .
v_call: TRBV7-9
d_call: TRBD1
j_call: TRBJ2-7
cdr3_nt: TGTGCCAGCAGCAGACAGGGGCCTAACGAGCAGTACTTC
cdr3_aa: CASSRQGPNEQYF

clone_size: .
v_call: TRBV19
d_call: .
j_call: TRBJ2-5
cdr3_nt: TGTGCCAGTAGTACGGACCGCTTGGGAACCCAGTACTTC
cdr3_aa: CASSTDRLGTQYF

clone_size: .
v_call: TRBV28
d_call: .
j_call: TRBJ1-2
cdr3_nt: TGTGCCAGCTTCGTCCGTACCGCACTTGCCTATGGCTACACCTTC
cdr3_aa: CASFVRTALAYGYTF

clone_size: .
v_call: TRBV2
d_call: TRBD2
j_call: TRBJ2-7
cdr3_nt: TGTGCCAGCAGTGGGGGACTAGCGGGAGCTACCATCGAGCAGTACTTC
cdr3_aa: CASSGGLAGATIEQYF

clone_size: .
v_call: TRBV6-5
d_call: .
j_call: TRBJ2-7
cdr3_nt: TGTGCCAGCAGTTACGGACGTCGGTCGGGAACCTACGAGCAGTACTTC
cdr3_aa: CASSYGRRSGTYEQYF

clone_size: .
v_call: TRBV4-1
d_call: .
j_call: TRBJ2-2
cdr3_nt: TGCGCCAGCAGCCGAGGGGCTACCGGGGAGCTGTTTTTT
cdr3_aa: CASSRGATGELFF